This is a list of T cell receptor beta chains from one sample in a study of cytomegalovirus exposure and HLA in healthy donors. Profiling relied on immunoSEQ multiplex PCR, and the TCRdb table lists in-frame clones only, not all of them. The sample holds approximately 180,000 clones; approximately 90% are singletons and the top ten take approximately 1.5%. Sequencing was carried out using PBMCs. These receptors all come from a woman in her 30s in good health and CMV-seronegative. The CDR3 runs from the conserved cysteine through the conserved F or W. D genes are given only for firm matches. A row's size may be missing; if present it is once, few, many or a size class.

.	TRBV30	TRBJ2-1	.	TGTGCCTGGAGTGTACTTCAACTCCACAATGAGCAGTTCTTC	CAWSVLQLHNEQFF
.	TRBV7-2	TRBJ1-1	TRBD1	TGTGCCAGCAGCCCGGACAGGGTGTGGATGGACACTGAAGCTTTCTTT	CASSPDRVWMDTEAFF
.	TRBV7-9	TRBJ1-1	.	TGTGCCAGCAGCTTATCTCTGTCTACTGAAGCTTTCTTT	CASSLSLSTEAFF
.	TRBV5-6	TRBJ2-5	TRBD2	TGTGCCAGCAGCTTGACTAGCGGGGTCCGGGAGACCCAGTACTTC	CASSLTSGVRETQYF
.	TRBV5-1	TRBJ1-1	.	TGCGCCAGCAGCAAGACAGTTGTAGACACTGAAGCTTTCTTT	CASSKTVVDTEAFF
.	TRBV7-2	TRBJ2-5	.	TGTGCCAGCAGCTTAGCAGGGGGTAGAGAGACCCAGTACTTC	CASSLAGGRETQYF
.	TRBV2	TRBJ2-1	TRBD1	TGTGCCAGCAGTCGGACAGGGTCCTACAATGAGCAGTTCTTC	CASSRTGSYNEQFF
.	TRBV7-9	TRBJ2-5	TRBD2	TGTGCCAGCAGCCGACTCTTAGCGGGGGGGCAAGAGACCCAGTACTTC	CASSRLLAGGQETQYF
.	TRBV5-1	TRBJ2-2	TRBD1	TGCGCCAGCAGCTCGCTACAGGGGGCGAACACCGGGGAGCTGTTTTTT	CASSSLQGANTGELFF
.	TRBV19	TRBJ1-6	.	TGTGCCAGTAGTCCGGATGGCGGGGAACGCTTGATGGGTTCACCCCTCCACTTT	CASSPDGGERLMGSPLHF
.	TRBV5-6	TRBJ2-2	TRBD1	TGTGCCAGCGGTTATTGGTTGGGACAGGGGAACACCGGGGAGCTGTTTTTT	CASGYWLGQGNTGELFF
.	TRBV5-4	TRBJ1-2	.	TGTGCCAGCACCCATAAAGACAGGATACTTGATGGCTACACCTTC	CASTHKDRILDGYTF
.	TRBV2	TRBJ2-1	TRBD2	TGTGCCAGCGCCCTTTCCAGGAGCGGGGGTATTTATGAGCAGTTCTTC	CASALSRSGGIYEQFF
.	TRBV7-9	TRBJ2-3	TRBD2	TGTGCCAGCAGCTCACCGGGGGGACTAGCGGGTCCAACAGATACGCAGTATTTT	CASSSPGGLAGPTDTQYF
.	TRBV2	TRBJ1-2	.	TGTGCCAGCAGTCCCCTAACAGGGCTTCTGATGGATGGCTACACCTTC	CASSPLTGLLMDGYTF
.	TRBV18	TRBJ1-2	TRBD1	TGTGCCAGCTCACCCTCGAAGACAGGGGAAGCTAACTATGGCTACACCTTC	CASSPSKTGEANYGYTF
.	TRBV28	TRBJ2-1	.	TGTGCCAGCAGAGGGGGGGGGCGCTCCTACAATGAGCAGTTCTTC	CASRGGGRSYNEQFF
.	TRBV4-2	TRBJ1-4	.	TGTGCCAGCAGCCAAGATTTGGCAGTCAAGAATGAAAAACTGTTTTTT	CASSQDLAVKNEKLFF
.	TRBV5-1	TRBJ2-3	TRBD2	TGCGCCAGCAGCTTGTCTATTAAGCGGGGGGCTAGCACAGATACGCAGTATTTT	CASSLSIKRGASTDTQYF
.	TRBV5-1	TRBJ2-1	TRBD1	TGCGCCAGCAGCCTAACAGGGGGCTACAATGAGCAGTTCTTC	CASSLTGGYNEQFF
.	TRBV7-2	TRBJ2-7	TRBD2	TGTGCCAGCAGCTTAGACGGGGGGGCCCTCGAGCAGTACTTC	CASSLDGGALEQYF
.	TRBV7-2	TRBJ2-4	TRBD2	TGTGCCAGCAGCCCCGGGGGGGCCGTAGCCAAAAACATTCAGTACTTC	CASSPGGAVAKNIQYF
.	TRBV9	TRBJ2-1	TRBD2	TGTGCCAGCAGCGTAGGGGGACTAGCGGGGACCAATGAGCAGTTCTTC	CASSVGGLAGTNEQFF
.	TRBV2	TRBJ2-3	TRBD2	TGTGCCAGCAGTGTCGGCGGGGGGACAGATACGCAGTATTTT	CASSVGGGTDTQYF
.	TRBV19	TRBJ1-2	.	TGTGCCAGTACTCCCTCTCGCAGGCTTTTTGGCTACACCTTC	CASTPSRRLFGYTF
.	TRBV7-2	TRBJ2-5	TRBD2	TGTGCCAGCAGCTCCGGACTAGCGGGGGGACAAGAGACCCAGTACTTC	CASSSGLAGGQETQYF
.	TRBV19	TRBJ1-6	.	TGTGCCAGTAAGCAGGGGTTTTCACCCCTCCACTTT	CASKQGFSPLHF
.	TRBV4-2	TRBJ1-2	.	TGTGCCAGCAGCCGGTACAGGGAGGGAGGGTTAAGCTATGGCTACACCTTC	CASSRYREGGLSYGYTF
.	TRBV4-3	TRBJ2-3	.	TGCGCCAGCAGCCAAGCTGTGGCAACAGATACGCAGTATTTT	CASSQAVATDTQYF
.	TRBV29-1	TRBJ2-2	TRBD2	TGCAGCGTTGAAGATCCCCCTAGCGGGGGGAACACCGGGGAGCTGTTTTTT	CSVEDPPSGGNTGELFF
.	TRBV13	TRBJ2-1	TRBD2	TGTGCCAGCACCCGGGGGGGGGCCTACAATGAGCAGTTCTTC	CASTRGGAYNEQFF
.	TRBV7-9	TRBJ2-7	TRBD1	TGTGCCAGCAGCACCGGACAGGGGGTACGTGTCGAGCAGTACTTC	CASSTGQGVRVEQYF
.	TRBV6-5	TRBJ2-7	.	TGTGCCAGCAGCTCCCCCTACGAGCAGTACTTC	CASSSPYEQYF
.	TRBV11-2	TRBJ1-2	.	TGTGCCAGCAGCTCGCCACTCACCTATGGCTACACCTTC	CASSSPLTYGYTF
.	TRBV6-6	TRBJ2-3	.	TGTGCCAGCAGTTACATCCCGGGGTTAGATACGCAGTATTTT	CASSYIPGLDTQYF
.	TRBV6-1	TRBJ1-5	.	TGTGCCAGCAGTGAAGAAGGGTATAGAGCGGGGATCGGCAATCAGCCCCAGCATTTT	CASSEEGYRAGIGNQPQHF
.	TRBV11-2	TRBJ1-2	.	TGTGCCAGCAGCCCTCCCGAGGGCTATGGCTACACCTTC	CASSPPEGYGYTF
.	TRBV29-1	TRBJ1-2	.	TGCAGCGTTGTCGGGGGGCAATTAGGCTACACCTTC	CSVVGGQLGYTF
once	TRBV27	TRBJ1-2	TRBD1	TGTGCCAGCAGTTTATTCCCGACAGGGGATGGCTACACCTTC	CASSLFPTGDGYTF
.	TRBV5-1	TRBJ2-1	.	TGCGCCAGCAGCCCCGGTCTTTCGTCCTACAATGAGCAGTTCTTC	CASSPGLSSYNEQFF
once	TRBV4-2	TRBJ2-7	.	TGTGCCAGCAGCCAAGTCCTGGGAGGTGACGAGCAGTACTTC	CASSQVLGGDEQYF
.	TRBV27	TRBJ1-1	.	TGTGCCAGCAGTTTACTGGGCCTGAACACTGAAGCTTTCTTT	CASSLLGLNTEAFF
few	TRBV7-9	TRBJ2-7	.	TGTGCCAGCAGTCTTAGACAGGCCGAGCAGTACTTC	CASSLRQAEQYF
.	TRBV30	TRBJ1-1	.	TGTGCCTGGAGTGAGACAAACACTGAAGCTTTCTTT	CAWSETNTEAFF
.	TRBV5-4	TRBJ2-5	TRBD2	TGTGCCAGCAGCTTAGATCTAGCGGGGGGGCCGGGTCAAGAGACCCAGTACTTC	CASSLDLAGGPGQETQYF
.	TRBV5-1	TRBJ2-7	.	TGCGCCAGCAGCGTAAACAGGGATTCCTACGAGCAGTACTTC	CASSVNRDSYEQYF
few	TRBV5-6	TRBJ1-6	.	TGTGCCAGCAGCTACAGGGTTAATTCACCCCTCCACTTT	CASSYRVNSPLHF
.	TRBV2	TRBJ2-4	TRBD2	TGTGCCAGCAGTGAACGACTAGCGGGGGGGCGGGAGGGCAAAAACATTCAGTACTTC	CASSERLAGGREGKNIQYF
.	TRBV20-1	TRBJ1-2	.	TGCAGTGCTCTCCGAGGAGTTGGCTACACCTTC	CSALRGVGYTF
.	TRBV27	TRBJ2-3	.	TGTGCCAGCAGCCCTAGCACAGATACGCAGTATTTT	CASSPSTDTQYF